The 20 T cell receptor beta chains below come from one sample, sequenced in a study of early T cells in non-severe SARS-CoV-2 infection. TCRdb re-derived calls from the 5' RACE reads in MiXCR, one entry per CDR3 protein. The profile covers 85,000 to 90,000 distinct CDR3 sequences, with 14% appearing a single time and about 6% taken by the ten largest. Sample: whole blood. Every receptor here comes from an adult who was a healthcare worker with PCR-confirmed SARS-CoV-2 infection or an uninfected control (not recorded which).

This clonotype was counted ten times or more. This chain joins TRBV5-4 and TRBJ1-1, with a possible D match to TRBD1 (6 bases). In germline, CDR1 is SGHNT, CDR2 YYREEE (reference sequence). Between the trimmed V and J ends, which lost 4 bases and 1 base, there was a span of 8 bases. CDR3 size: 13 residues. The CDR3 coding sequence is TGTGCCAGCAGCAGACAGGAGAACACTGAAGCTTTCTTT. Amino acids: CASSRQENTEAFF.

The chain combines TRBV29-1 with TRBJ2-3; 7 bases fit TRBD1. CDR1 and CDR2 (germline): SQVTM, ANQGSEA. This CDR3 is 11 amino acids long. V dropped 7 bases and J dropped 4; count of bases not matched to a gene: 2. The CDR3, as DNA: TGCAGCGGCGACAGGGCAGATACGCAGTATTTT. Its protein product is CSGDRADTQYF.

This clonotype was found a few times. In DNA form, the CDR3 reads TGTGCCAGCAGCAGGACTAGCGGGGAACCCACAGATACGCAGTATTTT. Translated, it gives CASSRTSGEPTDTQYF. The genes are TRBV7-2 and TRBJ2-3; TRBD2 agrees at 12 bases. V dropped 5 bases and J dropped 2; count of bases not matched to a gene: 5. The germline CDR1 and CDR2 sequences are SGHTA and FQGNSA. The CDR3 extends over 16 amino acids.

This clonotype was counted a few times. The chain combines TRBV10-1 with TRBJ1-2; no definite D call. Trimming shortened V by 0 bases and J by 5 bases, and 7 bases separated the two germline ends. The CDR3 sequence is 13 residues long. Per germline, CDR1 WNHNN and CDR2 SYGVQD (reference sequence). CDR3 nucleotides: TGCGCCAGCAGTGAGTCCGGAGTATATGGCTACACCTTC. Protein product: CASSESGVYGYTF.

The genes are TRBV9 and TRBJ2-2; D is uncertain. The germline gives CDR1 SGDLS, CDR2 YYNGEE. The CDR3 spans 16 residues. Trimming left V 0 bases short and J 5 bases short, with 14 bases between. The CDR3 loop is CASSVGHSEGTGELFF. The DNA of the CDR3 is TGTGCCAGCAGCGTAGGTCACTCCGAAGGAACCGGGGAGCTGTTTTTT. The entire variable domain, with the rest obtained from reference TRBV9 and TRBJ2-2, is as follows: DSGVTQTPKHLITATGQRVTLRCSPRSGDLSVYWYQQSLDQGLQFLIQYYNGEERAKGNILERFSAQQFPDLHSELNLSSLELGDSALYFCASSVGHSEGTGELFFGEGSRLTVL.

The CDR3 bases are TGCGCCAGCAGCTTGGCCGGGACGGCATTGGCCGGGGAGCTGTTTTTT. It yields the protein CASSLAGTALAGELFF. The chain couples TRBV5-1 to TRBJ2-2; either TRBD1 or TRBD2 may supply D (5 bases each). Germline assignment: CDR1 SGHRS and CDR2 YFSETQ. There are 16 residues in the CDR3. V was clipped by 0 bases and J by 6 bases, with 15 bases between them.

The V gene is TRBV25-1, the J gene TRBJ2-6; no definite D call. The CDR3 is 16 residues long. CDR1 MGHDK and CDR2 SYGVNS come from the germline V gene. The V end was cut by 1 base, the J end by 0 bases, with 7 bases between. CDR3 in DNA: TGTGCCAGCAGTGAATCGGACCGCTCTGGGGCCAACGTCCTGACTTTC. Residues: CASSESDRSGANVLTF. Filled out from reference TRBV25-1 and TRBJ2-6, the complete variable domain reads EADIYQTPRYLVIGTGKKITLECSQTMGHDKMYWYQQDPGMELHLIHYSYGVNSTEKGDLSSESTVSRIRTEHFPLTLESARPSHTSQYLCASSESDRSGANVLTFGAGSRLTVL.

CDR3 bases: TGTGCCAGCAGCTTAGGACTAGCGGGGAACTTCTACGAGCAGTACTTC. This translates into CASSLGLAGNFYEQYF. The rearrangement uses TRBV7-8 and TRBJ2-7; 11 bases are a match to TRBD2. The germline V gene has CDR1 SGHVS and CDR2 FQNEAQ. This CDR3 region has 16 residues. V trimming: 1 base; J trimming: 3 bases; junction bases outside the gene matches: 5.

In its sample, this clonotype was seen a few times. The chain is built from TRBV2 and TRBJ1-2; 11 bases align to TRBD1. This CDR3 has 15 residues. CDR1 and CDR2 from the germline V gene are SNHLY and FYNNEI. Trimming took 5 bases from V and 4 from J; bases not matched to a gene: 6. The CDR3 region is CASSRGQGGIYGYTF. The CDR3 bases are TGTGCCAGCAGTCGGGGACAGGGGGGCATCTATGGCTACACCTTC.

The chain joins TRBV7-2 to TRBJ2-7; 7 nucleotides match TRBD2. The CDR3 spans 13 residues. The V gene end was trimmed by 4 bases and the J gene end by 0 bases; junction bases not matched to a gene: 0. CDR1 is SGHTA and CDR2 is FQGNSA in the germline V gene. CDR3 sequence (DNA): TGTGCCAGCAGCTGGGAGGGCTCCTACGAGCAGTACTTC. It translates to CASSWEGSYEQYF.

This clonotype was detected a few times. The V call is TRBV20-1, the J call TRBJ1-3, with D possibly TRBD1 on 6 matching bases. V lost 1 base and J lost 0, with 7 bases in between. The CDR3 loop spans 14 amino acids. CDR1 is DFQATT and CDR2 is SNEGSKA in the germline V gene (reference sequence). The CDR3 coding sequence is TGCAGTGCTAGAGGACAGGCCTCTGGAAACACCATATATTTT. This translates into CSARGQASGNTIYF.

At least ten counts were recorded for this clonotype. This chain connects TRBV20-1 to TRBJ1-2, with 9 bases that match TRBD1. Germline values: CDR1 DFQATT, CDR2 SNEGSKA (reference sequence). The CDR3 is 13 amino acids. Trimming cost V 5 bases and J 8 bases; bases outside gene matches: 9. As DNA, the CDR3 is TGCAGTGCTCCCCGGGACAGGGTGGGGGGCTACACCTTC. Protein sequence: CSAPRDRVGGYTF.

This clonotype was found a few times. V is TRBV5-1 and J is TRBJ1-4; D remains ambiguous. This CDR3 has 14 amino acids. V was pared by 0 bases and J by 2 bases, with 5 bases between. Germline values: CDR1 SGHRS, CDR2 YFSETQ. CDR3 nucleotides: TGCGCCAGCAGCTTGGGACCGACTAATGAAAAACTGTTTTTT. It specifies CASSLGPTNEKLFF.

This chain joins TRBV5-1 and TRBJ2-1; 9 bases align to TRBD2. CDR1 is SGHRS, CDR2 YFSETQ, per germline. The CDR3 is 15 amino acids. Unmatched junction bases numbered 6, after V lost 1 base and J lost 7 bases. CDR3 sequence: CASSLSQRGANEQFF. CDR3 bases: TGCGCCAGCAGCTTGTCCCAGCGGGGGGCGAATGAGCAGTTCTTC.

In this sample, this clonotype turned up a few times. The chain couples TRBV7-2 to TRBJ2-2, with D possibly matching TRBD2 (5 bases). With 5 bases removed from V and 4 bases from J, the gap between germline ends came to 8 bases. The CDR3 runs 13 residues. Per the germline V gene, CDR1 is SGHTA and CDR2 is FQGNSA. The CDR3, as DNA: TGTGCCAGCAGCCCAGAGGGCACCGGGGAGCTGTTTTTT. Translating gives CASSPEGTGELFF. The entire variable domain, with the rest obtained from reference TRBV7-2 and TRBJ2-2, is as follows: GAGVSQSPSNKVTEKGKDVELRCDPISGHTALYWYRQSLGQGLEFLIYFQGNSAPDKSGLPSDRFSAERTGGSVSTLTIQRTQQEDSAVYLCASSPEGTGELFFGEGSRLTVL.

This clonotype showed up just a few times. This chain uses TRBV10-3 with TRBJ2-7, with 7 bases identical to TRBD1. There are 12 residues in the CDR3. CDR1 and CDR2 from the germline V gene are ENHRY and SYGVKD. V shed 6 bases, J shed 1 base, and the junction held 0 bases outside the gene matches. The CDR3 DNA follows: TGTGCCATCAGGGACAGGTCCTACGAGCAGTACTTC. This sequence encodes CAIRDRSYEQYF.

This clonotype was detected ten times or more. The CDR3 coding sequence is TGTGCCAGCAGCTTAGGGGCAGCGGGGGACAATGAGCAGTTCTTC. Translation: CASSLGAAGDNEQFF. The chain uses TRBV7-6 and TRBJ2-1; 8 nucleotides match TRBD2. The CDR3 sequence is 15 residues long. Germline V lookup: CDR1 SGHVS, CDR2 FNYEAQ. The junction had 4 bases not matched to a gene; V was cut back by 1 base and J by 5 bases.

The V call is TRBV20-1, the J call TRBJ1-4; no firm D call. This CDR3 spans 12 amino acids. Per germline, CDR1 DFQATT and CDR2 SNEGSKA (reference sequence). Trimming shortened V by 3 bases and J by 8 bases, and 10 bases separated the two germline ends. As DNA, the CDR3 is TGCAGTGCTAGGGGCGTGGAGGAAAAACTGTTTTTT. Amino acid sequence: CSARGVEEKLFF.

The V call is TRBV29-1, the J call TRBJ2-5; TRBD1 matches at 9 bases. Germline CDR1 is SQVTM and CDR2 is ANQGSEA. The CDR3 is made up of 15 amino acids. With V trimmed by 3 bases and J by 0 bases, 5 bases remained unmatched. CDR3 coding DNA: TGCAGCGTTGAGGGGACAGGGAAGTACCAAGAGACCCAGTACTTC. Protein: CSVEGTGKYQETQYF.

The chain carries TRBV24-1 and TRBJ1-4; TRBD1 matches 8 bases. This CDR3 is built from 15 residues. Germline CDR1 reads KGHDR; CDR2 reads SFDVKD. Unmatched junction bases numbered 7, after V lost 3 bases and J lost 8 bases. Here the CDR3 reads CATSDDDRGVEKLFF. DNA for the CDR3: TGTGCCACCAGTGATGACGACAGGGGAGTGGAAAAACTGTTTTTT.